A selection of T cell receptor beta chains follows, all from one sample in a study of blood T cell repertoires in COVID-19. Sequencing used immunoSEQ multiplex PCR; TCRdb keeps in-frame clones, though not all of them. The table lists over 40,000 clones, 70% to 85% of them singletons. The sequencing input was peripheral blood. These receptors all come from a woman aged 55-70 years with acute or convalescent COVID-19. The CDR3 runs from the conserved cysteine through the conserved F or W. D genes are given only for firm matches. Not all rows give a size; the values are once, few, many and, for expanded clones, a class.

>TRBJ1-2|-|TRBV18|-
TGTGCCAGCTCACCACCGTATCAGGAAGCTAACTATGGCTACACCTTC
CASSPPYQEANYGYTF
>TRBJ2-1|TRBD2|TRBV4-2|-
TGTGCCAGCAGCCAAATTGGACTAGGCACGTACAATGAGCAGTTCTTC
CASSQIGLGTYNEQFF
>TRBJ2-1|TRBD2|TRBV11-3|-
TGTGCCAGCAGCTACTCTGGCACTAGCGGGAGCCGGCACAATGAGCAGTTCTTC
CASSYSGTSGSRHNEQFF
>TRBJ2-7|-|TRBV7-2|-
TGTGCCAGCAGCGCACCCTCAACGGGATCCTACGAGCAGTACTTC
CASSAPSTGSYEQYF
>TRBJ1-1|TRBD1|TRBV9|-
TGTGCCAGCAGCGGGGGACAGGGAATATCGGACACTGAAGCTTTCTTT
CASSGGQGISDTEAFF
>TRBJ2-7|TRBD2|TRBV9|-
TGTGCCAGCAGCCTTACGGGGGGTTACGAGCAGTACTTC
CASSLTGGYEQYF
>TRBJ2-3|-|TRBV6-4|-
TGTGCCAGCAGTGAGGATCGTGGGCGGGGGCCCTCTCATACCACAGATACGCAGTATTTT
CASSEDRGRGPSHTTDTQYF
>TRBJ2-5|TRBD2|TRBV3-1/TRBV3-2|once
TGTGCCAGCAAGCTAGCGGGGGGGTTAGAACAAGAGACCCAGTACTTC
CASKLAGGLEQETQYF
>TRBJ2-2|-|TRBV19|-
TGTGCCAGTAGTACTAATTCCGGGGAGCTGTTTTTT
CASSTNSGELFF
>TRBJ1-4|TRBD1|TRBV5-3|once
TGTGCCAGAAGCTTGGGTAGGGACAGCACGCTCGGTAAGACTAATGAAAAACTGTTTTTT
CARSLGRDSTLGKTNEKLFF
>TRBJ1-5|-|TRBV6-1|few
TGTGCCAGCAGTGACCCTTTCACGAGGGCGGTCGATCAGCCCCAGCATTTT
CASSDPFTRAVDQPQHF
>TRBJ2-3|TRBD2|TRBV29-1|-
TGCAGCGTTGTTAGGGGACTAGCGGGAGGAGGTACGCAGTATTTT
CSVVRGLAGGGTQYF
>TRBJ2-7|-|TRBV20-1|few
TGCAGTGCTAGAGATTTCGGCGAGCAGTACTTC
CSARDFGEQYF
>TRBJ2-7|TRBD1|TRBV18|-
TGTGCCAGCTCACCACTCGGGACAGCTGGCGAGCAGTACTTC
CASSPLGTAGEQYF
>TRBJ2-1|TRBD1|TRBV28|few
TGTGCCAGCAGTTTAGGGACAGTCTCCTACAATGAGCAGTTCTTC
CASSLGTVSYNEQFF
>TRBJ2-1|TRBD1|TRBV11-3|-
TGTGCCAGCAGCTTAGATGGCGGGACAGGGTCTCGGAATGAGCAGTTCTTC
CASSLDGGTGSRNEQFF
>TRBJ1-2|-|TRBV12-3/TRBV12-4|-
TGTGCCAGCAGACCTCAGGAATCAGCTGGCTACACCTTC
CASRPQESAGYTF
>TRBJ1-5|-|TRBV6-6|-
TGTGCCAGCAGTTACCCGGGACACTTGGCCCAGCATTTT
CASSYPGHLAQHF
>TRBJ2-5|TRBD1|TRBV7-9|-
TGTGCCAGCAGCCGACAGGGGGGCAAAGAGACCCAGTACTTC
CASSRQGGKETQYF
>TRBJ1-2|-|TRBV6-1|-
TGTGCCAGCAGTGAACAGGGGTCGAGTGGCTACACCTTC
CASSEQGSSGYTF
>TRBJ1-1|-|TRBV10-3|-
TGTGCCATCAGTGCAGTAGCCGGGAACACTGAAGCTTTCTTT
CAISAVAGNTEAFF
>TRBJ1-5|TRBD1|TRBV2|-
TGTGCCAGCAGTGAGTCGGGACAGAATCAGCCCCAGCATTTT
CASSESGQNQPQHF
>TRBJ1-1|-|TRBV7-9|-
TGTGCCAGCAGGGCACAGGGAATTTACACTGAAGCTTTCTTT
CASRAQGIYTEAFF
>TRBJ1-2|-|TRBV7-9|-
TGTGCCAGCAGCTCACAACAGGGAGTCTATGGCTACACCTTC
CASSSQQGVYGYTF
>TRBJ2-1|-|TRBV4-1|-
TGCGCCAGCAGCCAAGAACGGGTCCCCAGGCAGTTCTTC
CASSQERVPRQFF